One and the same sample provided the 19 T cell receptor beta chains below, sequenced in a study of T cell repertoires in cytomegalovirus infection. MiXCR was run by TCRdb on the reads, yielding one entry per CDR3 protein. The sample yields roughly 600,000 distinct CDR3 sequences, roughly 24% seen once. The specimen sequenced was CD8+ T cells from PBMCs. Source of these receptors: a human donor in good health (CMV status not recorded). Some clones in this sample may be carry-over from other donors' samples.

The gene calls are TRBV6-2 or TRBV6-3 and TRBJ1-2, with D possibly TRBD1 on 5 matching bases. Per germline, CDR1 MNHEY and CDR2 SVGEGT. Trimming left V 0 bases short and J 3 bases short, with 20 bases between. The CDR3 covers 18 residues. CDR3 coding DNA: TGTGCCAGCAGTTACTCACTGAAAATTGGGGGGATCGACTATGGCTACACCTTC. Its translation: CASSYSLKIGGIDYGYTF.

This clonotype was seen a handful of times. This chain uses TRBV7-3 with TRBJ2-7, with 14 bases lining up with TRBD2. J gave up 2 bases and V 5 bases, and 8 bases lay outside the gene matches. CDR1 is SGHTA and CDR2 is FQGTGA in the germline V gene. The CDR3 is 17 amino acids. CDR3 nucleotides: TGTGCCAGCAGCAGTGGGACTAGCGGGGGCCGTCCCTACGAGCAGTACTTC. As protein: CASSSGTSGGRPYEQYF. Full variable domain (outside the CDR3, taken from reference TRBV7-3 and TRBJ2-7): GAGVSQTPSNKVTEKGKYVELRCDPISGHTALYWYRQSLGQGPEFLIYFQGTGAADDSGLPNDRFFAVRPEGSVSTLKIQRTERGDSAVYLCASSSGTSGGRPYEQYFGPGTRLTVT.

The CDR3 protein is CASSPTWTGTNEKLFF. CDR3 nucleotide sequence: TGTGCCAGCAGCCCAACTTGGACAGGGACTAATGAAAAACTGTTTTTT. The chain is built from TRBV4-2 and TRBJ1-4; 8 nucleotides match TRBD1. There are 16 residues in the CDR3. Trimming at V came to 4 bases and at J to 2 bases, leaving 6 bases not matched to a gene. The germline CDR1 and CDR2 sequences are LGHNA and YNFKEQ.

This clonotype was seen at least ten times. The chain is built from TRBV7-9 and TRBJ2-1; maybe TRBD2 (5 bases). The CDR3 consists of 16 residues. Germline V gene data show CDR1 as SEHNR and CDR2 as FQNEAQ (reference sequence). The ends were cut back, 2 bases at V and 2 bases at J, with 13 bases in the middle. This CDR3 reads CASSLPAGKAYNEQFF. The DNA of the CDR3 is TGTGCCAGCAGCTTACCCGCGGGCAAGGCCTACAATGAGCAGTTCTTC. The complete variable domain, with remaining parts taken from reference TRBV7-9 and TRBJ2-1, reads DTGVSQNPRHKITKRGQNVTFRCDPISEHNRLYWYRQTLGQGPEFLTYFQNEAQLEKSRLLSDRFSAERPKGSFSTLEIQRTEQGDSAMYLCASSLPAGKAYNEQFFGPGTRLTVL.

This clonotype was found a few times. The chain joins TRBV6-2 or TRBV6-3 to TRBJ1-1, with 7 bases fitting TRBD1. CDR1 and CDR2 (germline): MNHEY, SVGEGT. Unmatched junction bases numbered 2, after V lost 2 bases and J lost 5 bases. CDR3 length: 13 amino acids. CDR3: CASSYRRGTEAFF. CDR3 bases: TGTGCCAGCAGTTACCGCAGGGGGACTGAAGCTTTCTTT.

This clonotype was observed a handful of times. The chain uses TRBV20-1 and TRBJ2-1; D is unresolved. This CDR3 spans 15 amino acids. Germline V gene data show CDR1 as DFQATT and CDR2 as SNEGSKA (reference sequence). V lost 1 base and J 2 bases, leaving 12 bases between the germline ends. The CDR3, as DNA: TGCAGTGCTAGAGTAGAAGGAGAAACCTACAATGAGCAGTTCTTC. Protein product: CSARVEGETYNEQFF.

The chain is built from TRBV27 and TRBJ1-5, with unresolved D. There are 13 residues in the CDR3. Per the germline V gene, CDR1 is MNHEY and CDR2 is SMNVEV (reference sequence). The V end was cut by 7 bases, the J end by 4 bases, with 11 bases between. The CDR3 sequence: CASMGFGNQPQHF. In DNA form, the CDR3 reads TGTGCCAGCATGGGGTTTGGTAATCAGCCCCAGCATTTT.

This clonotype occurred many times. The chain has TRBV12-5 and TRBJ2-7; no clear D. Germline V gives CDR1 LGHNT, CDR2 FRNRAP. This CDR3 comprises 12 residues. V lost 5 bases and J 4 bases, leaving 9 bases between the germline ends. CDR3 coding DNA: TGTGCTAGTGGTCTTGGGCATTACGAGCAGTACTTC. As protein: CASGLGHYEQYF.

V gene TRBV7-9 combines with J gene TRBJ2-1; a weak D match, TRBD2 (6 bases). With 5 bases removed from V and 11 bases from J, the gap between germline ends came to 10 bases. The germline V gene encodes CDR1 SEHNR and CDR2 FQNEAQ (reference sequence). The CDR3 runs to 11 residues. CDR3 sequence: CASSPGLKQFF. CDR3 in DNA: TGTGCCAGCAGCCCGGGACTGAAGCAGTTCTTC.

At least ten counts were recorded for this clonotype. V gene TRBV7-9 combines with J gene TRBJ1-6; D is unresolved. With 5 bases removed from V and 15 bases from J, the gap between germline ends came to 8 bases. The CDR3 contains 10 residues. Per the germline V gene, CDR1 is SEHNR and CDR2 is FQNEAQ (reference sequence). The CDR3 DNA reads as TGTGCCAGCAGCGACCGGGACCTCCACTTT. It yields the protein CASSDRDLHF.

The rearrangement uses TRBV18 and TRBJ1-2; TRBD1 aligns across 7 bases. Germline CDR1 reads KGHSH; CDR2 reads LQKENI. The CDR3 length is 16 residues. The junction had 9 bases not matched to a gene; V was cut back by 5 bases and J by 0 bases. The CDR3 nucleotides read TGTGCCAGCTCAACCCCGGACAGGCGATCTAACTATGGCTACACCTTC. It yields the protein CASSTPDRRSNYGYTF.

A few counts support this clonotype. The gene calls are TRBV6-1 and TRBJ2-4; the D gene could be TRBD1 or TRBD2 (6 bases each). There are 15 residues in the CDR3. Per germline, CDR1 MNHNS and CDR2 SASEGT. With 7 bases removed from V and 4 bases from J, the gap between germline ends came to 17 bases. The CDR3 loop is CASKGDGSRKNIQYF. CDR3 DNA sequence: TGTGCCAGCAAGGGGGACGGGAGTCGTAAAAACATTCAGTACTTC.

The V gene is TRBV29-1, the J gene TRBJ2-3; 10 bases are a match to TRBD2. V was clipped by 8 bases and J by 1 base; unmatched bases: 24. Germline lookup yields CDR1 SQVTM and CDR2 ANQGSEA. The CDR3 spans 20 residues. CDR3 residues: CSLRFWQGTIAGGRTDTQYF. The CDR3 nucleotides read TGCAGCCTCAGGTTCTGGCAGGGGACCATAGCGGGGGGCCGCACAGATACGCAGTATTTT.

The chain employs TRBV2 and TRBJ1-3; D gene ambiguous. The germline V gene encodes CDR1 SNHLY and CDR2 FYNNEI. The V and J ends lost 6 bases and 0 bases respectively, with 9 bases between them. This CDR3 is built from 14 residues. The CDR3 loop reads CASRGVASGNTIYF. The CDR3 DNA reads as TGTGCCAGCAGAGGCGTAGCCTCTGGAAACACCATATATTTT.

The CDR3 is CSAKAPSYGYTF. In DNA form, the CDR3 reads TGCAGTGCGAAGGCCCCGAGCTATGGCTACACCTTC. The chain joins TRBV20-1 to TRBJ1-2, with D unclear. The CDR3 is made up of 12 amino acids. Germline V lookup: CDR1 DFQATT, CDR2 SNEGSKA (reference sequence). Deletions cut 6 bases from V and 4 bases from J, with 12 bases between.

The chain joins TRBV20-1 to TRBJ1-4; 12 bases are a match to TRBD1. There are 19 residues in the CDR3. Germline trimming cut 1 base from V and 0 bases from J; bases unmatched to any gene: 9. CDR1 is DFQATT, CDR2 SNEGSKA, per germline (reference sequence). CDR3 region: CSARVPAGQGAATNEKLFF. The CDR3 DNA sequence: TGCAGTGCTAGAGTTCCGGCGGGACAGGGGGCTGCAACTAATGAAAAACTGTTTTTT.

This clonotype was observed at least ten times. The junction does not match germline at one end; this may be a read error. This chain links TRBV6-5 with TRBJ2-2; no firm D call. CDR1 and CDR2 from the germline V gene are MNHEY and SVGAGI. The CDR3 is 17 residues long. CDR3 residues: CASIYHPETRATGELFF. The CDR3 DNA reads TGTGCCAGCATTTACCACCCAGAGACCCGGGCCACCGGGGAGCTGTTTTTT.

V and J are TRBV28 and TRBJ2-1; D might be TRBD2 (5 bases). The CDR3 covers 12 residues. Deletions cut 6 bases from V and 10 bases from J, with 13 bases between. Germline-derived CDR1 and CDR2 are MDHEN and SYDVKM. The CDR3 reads CASSTRSGEQFF. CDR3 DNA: TGTGCCAGCAGCACGAGGAGCGGCGAGCAGTTCTTC.

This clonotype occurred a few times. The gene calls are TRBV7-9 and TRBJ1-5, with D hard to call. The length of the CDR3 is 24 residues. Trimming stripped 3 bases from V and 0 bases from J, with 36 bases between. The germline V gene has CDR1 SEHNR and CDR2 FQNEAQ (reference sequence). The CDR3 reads CASSFSQPDFPENWEANSNQPQHF. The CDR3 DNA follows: TGTGCCAGCAGCTTCTCTCAACCGGATTTCCCCGAAAATTGGGAAGCGAATAGCAATCAGCCCCAGCATTTT.